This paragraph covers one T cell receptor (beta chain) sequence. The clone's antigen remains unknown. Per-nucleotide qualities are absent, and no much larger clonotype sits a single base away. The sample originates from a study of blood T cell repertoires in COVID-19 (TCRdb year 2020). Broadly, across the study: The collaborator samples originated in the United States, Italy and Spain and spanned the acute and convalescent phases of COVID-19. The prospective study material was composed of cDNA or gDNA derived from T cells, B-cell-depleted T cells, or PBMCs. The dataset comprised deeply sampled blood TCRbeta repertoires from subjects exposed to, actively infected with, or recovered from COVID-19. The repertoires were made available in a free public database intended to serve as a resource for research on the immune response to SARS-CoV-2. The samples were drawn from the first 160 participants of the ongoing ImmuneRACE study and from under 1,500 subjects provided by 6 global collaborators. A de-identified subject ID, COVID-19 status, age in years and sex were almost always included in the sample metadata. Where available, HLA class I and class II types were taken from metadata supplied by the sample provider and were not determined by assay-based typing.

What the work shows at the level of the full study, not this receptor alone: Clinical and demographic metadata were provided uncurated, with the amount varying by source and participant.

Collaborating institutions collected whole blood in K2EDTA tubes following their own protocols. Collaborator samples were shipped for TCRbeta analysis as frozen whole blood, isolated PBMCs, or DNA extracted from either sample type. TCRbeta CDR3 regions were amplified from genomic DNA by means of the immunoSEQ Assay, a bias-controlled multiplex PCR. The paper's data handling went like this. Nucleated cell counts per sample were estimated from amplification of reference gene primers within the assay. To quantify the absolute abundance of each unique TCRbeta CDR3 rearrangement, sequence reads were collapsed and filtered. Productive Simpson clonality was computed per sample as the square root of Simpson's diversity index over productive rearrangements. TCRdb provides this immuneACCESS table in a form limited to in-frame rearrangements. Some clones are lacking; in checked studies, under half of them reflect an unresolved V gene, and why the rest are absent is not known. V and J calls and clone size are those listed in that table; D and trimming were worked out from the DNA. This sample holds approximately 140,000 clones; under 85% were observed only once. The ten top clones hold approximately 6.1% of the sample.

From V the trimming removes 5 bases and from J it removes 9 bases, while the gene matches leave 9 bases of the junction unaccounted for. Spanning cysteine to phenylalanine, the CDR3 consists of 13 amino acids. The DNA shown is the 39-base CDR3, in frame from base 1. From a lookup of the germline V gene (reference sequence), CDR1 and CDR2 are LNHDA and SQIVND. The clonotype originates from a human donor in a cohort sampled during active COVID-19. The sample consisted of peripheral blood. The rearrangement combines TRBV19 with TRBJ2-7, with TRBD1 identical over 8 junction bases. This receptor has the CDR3 CASSPLGQGVQYF. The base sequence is TGTGCCAGTAGTCCTCTAGGACAGGGTGTGCAGTACTTC.